This entry lists 16 T cell receptor beta chains sequenced from one sample in a study of blood T cell repertoires in COVID-19 (dated by TCRdb to the early 2020s). Library preparation used the immunoSEQ multiplex PCR assay. TCRdb stores this immuneACCESS table with in-frame sequences only. Part of the clones is absent; in the studies checked, under half of the shortfall reflects unresolved V genes, and no reason is known for the rest. In this sample the table shows approximately 260,000 clones, roughly nine tenths of which occur a single time. 3.5% to 5% of the sample is held by the ten biggest clonotypes. The sample consisted of peripheral blood. The receptors stem from a woman aged 40 to 50 who had recovered from COVID-19.

This sequence joins TRBV2 and TRBJ1-4, with a possible D match to TRBD1 (5 bases). The CDR3 sequence is 17 residues long. V was trimmed by 6 bases and J by 5 bases, leaving 22 bases between them. Germline V CDR1 and CDR2: SNHLY, FYNNEI. CDR3 amino acids: CASSQWAGLSKNEKLFF. CDR3 nucleotide sequence: TGTGCCAGCAGCCAATGGGCAGGGTTGAGCAAAAATGAAAAACTGTTTTTT.

This rearrangement joins TRBV7-6 to TRBJ2-2; perhaps TRBD2 as D (6 bases). Looked up from germline, CDR1 is SGHVS and CDR2 is FNYEAQ. V dropped 5 bases and J dropped 5 bases, with 18 bases sitting between them. This CDR3 contains 16 residues. CDR3 loop: CASSPMGQGGTGELFF. The CDR3 bases are TGTGCCAGCAGCCCCATGGGGCAGGGAGGAACCGGGGAGCTGTTTTTT.

This clone was recorded a few times. The chain employs TRBV28 and TRBJ1-2, with D possibly TRBD1 on 5 matching bases. V dropped 7 bases and J dropped 3 bases, with 15 bases sitting between them. The germline V gene encodes CDR1 MDHEN and CDR2 SYDVKM. The CDR3 contains 14 residues. CDR3 sequence (DNA): TGTGCCAGCACCTTGGGGGGGGATCACTATGGCTACACCTTC. It encodes CASTLGGDHYGYTF.

V and J are TRBV28 and TRBJ2-2; weak D call: TRBD1 (6 bases). Germline CDR1 MDHEN, CDR2 SYDVKM. Trimming removed 7 bases at V and 3 bases at J, with 15 bases between. The CDR3 is made up of 15 amino acids. The DNA for the CDR3 is TGTGCCAGCATGGGGGCAGTTATGTACACCGGGGAGCTGTTTTTT. Encoded protein: CASMGAVMYTGELFF.

A single count supports this clone. The genes are TRBV6-2 or TRBV6-3 and TRBJ2-7; 10 bases line up with TRBD1. The germline CDR1 and CDR2 sequences are MNHEY and SVGEGT. The trim removed 3 bases at V and 4 bases at J, leaving 6 bases unmatched. This CDR3 region has 15 residues. CDR3 nucleotides: TGTGCCAGCAGTTATCCCGGGACAGGGGATTACGAGCAGTACGTC. Translation gives CASSYPGTGDYEQYV.

The V gene is TRBV11-2, the J gene TRBJ2-7, with a possible D match to TRBD2 (6 bases). The CDR3 is made up of 14 amino acids. V lost 0 bases and J 3 bases, leaving 9 bases between the germline ends. The germline V gene encodes CDR1 SGHAT and CDR2 FQNNGV. The CDR3: CASSLDGSVYEQYV. The CDR3 DNA reads as TGTGCCAGCAGCTTAGACGGGAGCGTCTACGAGCAGTACGTC.

The chain recombines TRBV9 with TRBJ2-1, with D possibly being TRBD1 (6 bases). The V end was cut by 7 bases, the J end by 5 bases, with 13 bases between. The CDR3 runs 13 residues. Germline assignment: CDR1 SGDLS and CDR2 YYNGEE. This CDR3 is CASGDGTNNEQFF. For the CDR3, the DNA is TGTGCCAGCGGGGATGGGACAAACAATGAGCAGTTCTTC.

The rearrangement links TRBV6-4 to TRBJ1-1; D is uncertain. The germline V and J ends were trimmed by 8 bases and 0 bases, with 10 bases remaining between them. The CDR3 loop spans 13 amino acids. Germline CDR1 MRHNA, CDR2 SNTAGT. In DNA, the CDR3 is TGTGCCAGCGGGAGGCAGATGAACACTGAAGCTTTCTTT. This encodes CASGRQMNTEAFF.

The rearrangement uses TRBV5-1 and TRBJ2-4, with 12 positions matching TRBD1. Germline CDR1 reads SGHRS; CDR2 reads YFSETQ. This CDR3 has 16 residues. Unmatched junction bases numbered 6, after V lost 0 bases and J lost 8 bases. The CDR3 region is CASSLGGTGGPDIQYF. The CDR3 nucleotides are TGCGCCAGCAGCTTGGGTGGGACAGGGGGCCCGGACATTCAGTACTTC.

The chain links TRBV7-2 to TRBJ1-1; 12 bases match TRBD1. The CDR3 runs to 13 residues. J lost 9 bases, V lost 6 bases, and 5 bases had no gene match. Per the germline V gene, CDR1 is SGHTA and CDR2 is FQGNSA. In nucleotides, the CDR3 is TGTGCCAGCAGGGCCGGGACAGGGGGCCAAGCTTTCTTT. Amino acid sequence: CASRAGTGGQAFF.

The chain is built from TRBV9 and TRBJ2-2; tentatively, D is TRBD2 (6 bases). Germline V gives CDR1 SGDLS, CDR2 YYNGEE. The ends were cut back, 3 bases at V and 6 bases at J, with 18 bases in the middle. The CDR3 runs 16 residues. CDR3 loop: CASSASGLLSSGELFF. As DNA, the CDR3 is TGTGCCAGCAGCGCATCGGGACTTTTAAGCTCCGGGGAGCTGTTTTTT.

V gene TRBV6-9 combines with J gene TRBJ2-5, with TRBD2 as a possible D gene (6 bases). Trimming removed 3 bases from V and 3 bases from J, with 14 bases in between. Germline assignment: CDR1 MNHGY and CDR2 SVAAGI. The CDR3 has 15 residues. CDR3 DNA sequence: TGTGCCAGCAGTTACCGGGATTGGGAGGAAGAGACCCAGTACTTC. It specifies CASSYRDWEEETQYF.

This chain uses TRBV6-5 with TRBJ2-3, with TRBD1 as a possible D gene (7 bases). Trimming pared 6 bases from V and 8 bases from J, leaving 12 bases between. CDR1 and CDR2 from the germline V gene are MNHEY and SVGAGI. The CDR3 totals 12 residues. The CDR3 coding sequence is TGTGCCAGCAGCGCGGGACAGCCTACGCAGTATTTT. This codes for CASSAGQPTQYF.

The J gene is TRBJ2-2, the V gene TRBV24-1, with D maybe TRBD2 (6 bases). This CDR3 region has 15 residues. The germline V and J ends were trimmed by 4 bases and 3 bases, with 11 bases remaining between them. Germline CDR1 is KGHDR and CDR2 is SFDVKD. The CDR3 sequence is CATSESSGHTGELFF. The CDR3 DNA follows: TGTGCCACCAGTGAATCGAGCGGGCACACCGGGGAGCTGTTTTTT.

This chain uses TRBV6-5 with TRBJ2-5, with D unresolved. CDR1 and CDR2 (germline): MNHEY, SVGAGI. Trimming stripped 2 bases from V and 4 bases from J, with 11 bases between. The CDR3 is 14 residues long. The CDR3 loop reads CASSYGWPAETQYF. CDR3 nucleotides: TGTGCCAGCAGTTACGGCTGGCCTGCAGAGACCCAGTACTTC.

The gene calls are TRBV21-1 and TRBJ1-2; the tabulated D call, TRBD1, remains unverified against the DNA. TRBV21-1 is an annotated pseudogene. The CDR3 extends over 11 amino acids. The CDR3 region is CASRQNYGYTF. CDR3 sequence (DNA): TGTGCCAGCAGACAGAACTATGGCTACACCTTC.